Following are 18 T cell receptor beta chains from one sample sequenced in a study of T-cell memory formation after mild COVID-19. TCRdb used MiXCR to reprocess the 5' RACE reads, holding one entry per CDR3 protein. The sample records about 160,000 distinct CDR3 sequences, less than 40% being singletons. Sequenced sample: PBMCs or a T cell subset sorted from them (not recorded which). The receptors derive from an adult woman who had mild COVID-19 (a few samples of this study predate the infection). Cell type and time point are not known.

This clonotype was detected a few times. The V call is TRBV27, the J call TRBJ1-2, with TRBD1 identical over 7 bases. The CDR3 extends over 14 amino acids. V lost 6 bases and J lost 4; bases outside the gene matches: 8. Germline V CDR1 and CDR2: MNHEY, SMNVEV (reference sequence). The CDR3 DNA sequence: TGTGCCAGCAGGAGCGAGGGGGCGAGCTATGGCTACACCTTC. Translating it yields CASRSEGASYGYTF.

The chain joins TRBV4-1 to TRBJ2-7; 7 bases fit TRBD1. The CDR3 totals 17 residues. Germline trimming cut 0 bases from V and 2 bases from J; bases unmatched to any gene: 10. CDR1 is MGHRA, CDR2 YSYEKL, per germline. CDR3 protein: CASSQEGWGTATYEQYF. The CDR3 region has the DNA TGCGCCAGCAGCCAAGAGGGGTGGGGGACAGCAACCTACGAGCAGTACTTC.

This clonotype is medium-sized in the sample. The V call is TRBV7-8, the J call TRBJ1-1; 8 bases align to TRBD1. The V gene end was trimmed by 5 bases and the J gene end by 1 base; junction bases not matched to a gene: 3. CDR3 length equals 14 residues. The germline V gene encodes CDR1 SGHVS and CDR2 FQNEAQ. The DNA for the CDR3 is TGTGCCAGCAGCCGAGGACAGGGGAACACTGAAGCTTTCTTT. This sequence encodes CASSRGQGNTEAFF.

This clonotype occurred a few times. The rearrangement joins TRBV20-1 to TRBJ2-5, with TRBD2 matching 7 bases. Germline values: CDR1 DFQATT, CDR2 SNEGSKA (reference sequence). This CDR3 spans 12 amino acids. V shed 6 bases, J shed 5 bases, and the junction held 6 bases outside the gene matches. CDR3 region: CSATAGFETQYF. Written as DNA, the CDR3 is TGCAGTGCGACAGCGGGATTCGAGACCCAGTACTTC.

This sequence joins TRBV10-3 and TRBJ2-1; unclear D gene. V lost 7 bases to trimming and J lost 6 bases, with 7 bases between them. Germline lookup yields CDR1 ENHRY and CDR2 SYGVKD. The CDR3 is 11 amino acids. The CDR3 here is CAITRSNEQFF. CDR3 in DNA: TGTGCCATCACAAGGTCCAATGAGCAGTTCTTC.

CDR3 nucleotide sequence: TGTGCCAGCAGGGACCTGGGGCTGAATGAGCAGTTCTTC. Translated: CASRDLGLNEQFF. The rearrangement links TRBV12-3 or TRBV12-4 to TRBJ2-1, with D possibly TRBD1 on 5 matching bases. This CDR3 is built from 13 residues. V lost 6 bases and J lost 7, with 13 bases in between.

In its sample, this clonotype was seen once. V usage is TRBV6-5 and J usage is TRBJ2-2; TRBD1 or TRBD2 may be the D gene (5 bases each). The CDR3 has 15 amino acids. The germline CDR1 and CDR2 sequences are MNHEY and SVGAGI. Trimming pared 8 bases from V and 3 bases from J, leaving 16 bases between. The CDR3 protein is CASSPRRGDTGELFF. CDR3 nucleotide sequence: TGTGCCAGCTCCCCGCGAAGGGGAGACACCGGGGAGCTGTTTTTT.

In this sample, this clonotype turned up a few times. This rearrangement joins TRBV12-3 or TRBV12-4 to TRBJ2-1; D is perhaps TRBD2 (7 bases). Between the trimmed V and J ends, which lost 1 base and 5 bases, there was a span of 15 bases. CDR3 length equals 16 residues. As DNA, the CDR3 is TGTGCCAGCAGTTTAGTGGGACATGGGGGGGACAATGAGCAGTTCTTC. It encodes CASSLVGHGGDNEQFF.

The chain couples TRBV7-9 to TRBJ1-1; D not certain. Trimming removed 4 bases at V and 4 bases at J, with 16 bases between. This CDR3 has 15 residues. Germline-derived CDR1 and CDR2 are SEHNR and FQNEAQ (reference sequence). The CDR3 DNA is TGTGCCAGCAGCTCCTCCCGACACAAATCCACTGAAGCTTTCTTT. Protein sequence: CASSSSRHKSTEAFF.

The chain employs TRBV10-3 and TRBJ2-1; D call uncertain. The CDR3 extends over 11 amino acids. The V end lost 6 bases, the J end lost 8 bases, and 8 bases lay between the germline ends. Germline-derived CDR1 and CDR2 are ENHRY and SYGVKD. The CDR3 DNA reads TGTGCCATCAGCCAAAGGGATGAGCAGTTCTTC. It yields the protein CAISQRDEQFF.

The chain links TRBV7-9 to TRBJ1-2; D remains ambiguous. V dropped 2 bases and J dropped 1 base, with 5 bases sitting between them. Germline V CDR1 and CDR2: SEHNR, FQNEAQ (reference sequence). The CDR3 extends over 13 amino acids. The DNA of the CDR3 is TGTGCCAGCAGCTTACAGATTAACTATGGCTACACCTTC. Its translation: CASSLQINYGYTF. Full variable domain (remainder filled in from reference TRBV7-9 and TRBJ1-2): DTGVSQNPRHKITKRGQNVTFRCDPISEHNRLYWYRQTLGQGPEFLTYFQNEAQLEKSRLLSDRFSAERPKGSFSTLEIQRTEQGDSAMYLCASSLQINYGYTFGSGTRLTVV.

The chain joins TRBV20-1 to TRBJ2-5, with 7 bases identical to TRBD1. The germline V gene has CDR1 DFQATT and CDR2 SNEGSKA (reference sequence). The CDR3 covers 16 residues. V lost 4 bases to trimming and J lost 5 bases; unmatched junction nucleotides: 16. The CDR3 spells CSATQGTVEAAETQYF. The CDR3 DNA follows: TGCAGTGCTACCCAAGGGACAGTGGAGGCAGCGGAGACCCAGTACTTC.

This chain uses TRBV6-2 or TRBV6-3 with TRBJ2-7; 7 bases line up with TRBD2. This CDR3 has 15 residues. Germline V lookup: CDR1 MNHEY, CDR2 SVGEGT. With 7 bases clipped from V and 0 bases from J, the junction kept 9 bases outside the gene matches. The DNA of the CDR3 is TGTGCCAGCACCCCACGGGAGGACTTCTCCTACGAGCAGTACTTC. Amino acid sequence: CASTPREDFSYEQYF.

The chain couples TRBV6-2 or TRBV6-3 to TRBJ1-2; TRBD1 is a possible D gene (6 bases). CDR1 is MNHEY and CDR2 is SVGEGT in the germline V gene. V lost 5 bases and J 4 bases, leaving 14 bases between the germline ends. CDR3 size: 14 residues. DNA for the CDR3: TGTGCCAGCAGTCTCCCTGGACAGAGCTATGGCTACACCTTC. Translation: CASSLPGQSYGYTF.

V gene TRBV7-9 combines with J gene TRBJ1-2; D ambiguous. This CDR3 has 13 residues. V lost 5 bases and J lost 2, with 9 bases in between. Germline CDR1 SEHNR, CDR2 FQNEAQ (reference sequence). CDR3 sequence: CASSPDGNYGYTF. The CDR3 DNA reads TGTGCCAGCAGCCCTGACGGCAACTATGGCTACACCTTC.

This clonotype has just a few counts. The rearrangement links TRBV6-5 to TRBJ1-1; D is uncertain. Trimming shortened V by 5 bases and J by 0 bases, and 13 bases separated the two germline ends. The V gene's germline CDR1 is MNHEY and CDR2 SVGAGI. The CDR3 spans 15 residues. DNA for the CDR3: TGTGCCAGCAGTCCCTCCGGCAGTGTGAACACTGAAGCTTTCTTT. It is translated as CASSPSGSVNTEAFF.

The CDR3 sequence is CSARDPREGDTEAFF. CDR3 sequence (DNA): TGCAGTGCTAGAGACCCCAGGGAAGGGGACACTGAAGCTTTCTTT. The chain uses TRBV20-1 and TRBJ1-1, with D perhaps TRBD1 (5 bases). This CDR3 region has 15 residues. Germline assignment: CDR1 DFQATT and CDR2 SNEGSKA (reference sequence). V was trimmed by 0 bases and J by 3 bases, leaving 14 bases between them.

The CDR3 nucleotides read TGTGCCAGCAGTTATGAAAATGAGCAGTTCTTC. Its translation: CASSYENEQFF. This rearrangement joins TRBV6-6 to TRBJ2-1; D gene ambiguous. V shed 3 bases and J shed 7 bases, with 4 bases lying between them. Per the germline V gene, CDR1 is MNHNY and CDR2 is SVGAGI (reference sequence). This CDR3 is 11 amino acids long.